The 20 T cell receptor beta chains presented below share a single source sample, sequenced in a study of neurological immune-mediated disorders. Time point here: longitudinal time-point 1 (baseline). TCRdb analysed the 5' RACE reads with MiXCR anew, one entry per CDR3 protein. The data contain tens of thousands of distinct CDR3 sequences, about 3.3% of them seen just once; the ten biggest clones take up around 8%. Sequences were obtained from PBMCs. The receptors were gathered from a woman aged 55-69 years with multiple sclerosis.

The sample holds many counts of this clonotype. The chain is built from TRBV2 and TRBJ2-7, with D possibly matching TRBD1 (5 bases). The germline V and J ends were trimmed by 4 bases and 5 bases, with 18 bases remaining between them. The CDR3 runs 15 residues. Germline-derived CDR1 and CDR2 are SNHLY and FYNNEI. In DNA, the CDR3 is TGTGCCAGCAGTGTTAATCCCGGACAATCTGACGAGCAGTACTTC. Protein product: CASSVNPGQSDEQYF.

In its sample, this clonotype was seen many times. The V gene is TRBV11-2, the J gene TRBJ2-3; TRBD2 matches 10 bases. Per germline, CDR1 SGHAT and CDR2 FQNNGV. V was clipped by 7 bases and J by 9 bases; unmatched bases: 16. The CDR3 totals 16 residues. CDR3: CASTATSGSRTGTQYF. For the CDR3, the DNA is TGTGCCAGCACCGCGACTAGCGGGTCCCGAACAGGCACGCAGTATTTT.

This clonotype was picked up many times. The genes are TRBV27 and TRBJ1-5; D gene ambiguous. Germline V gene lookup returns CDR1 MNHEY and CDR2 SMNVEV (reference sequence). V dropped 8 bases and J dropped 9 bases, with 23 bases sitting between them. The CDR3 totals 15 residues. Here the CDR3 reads CASCQGSDGRWPQHF. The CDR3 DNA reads TGTGCCAGCTGTCAAGGATCGGATGGGCGATGGCCCCAGCATTTT.

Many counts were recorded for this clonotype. The CDR3 region has the DNA TGTGCCAGCAGAACGGACAGCCCTAGTGAAGCTTTCTTT. Its protein is CASRTDSPSEAFF. V usage is TRBV6-5 and J usage is TRBJ1-1, with a possible D match to TRBD1 (6 bases). This CDR3 spans 13 amino acids. The V gene's germline CDR1 is MNHEY and CDR2 SVGAGI. V lost 6 bases and J lost 7, with 15 bases in between.

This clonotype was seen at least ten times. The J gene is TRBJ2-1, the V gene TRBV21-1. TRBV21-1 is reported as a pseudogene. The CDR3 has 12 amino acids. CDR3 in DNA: TGTGCCAGGGGCTTGCTCCACTATGAGCAGTTCTTC. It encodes CARGLLHYEQFF.

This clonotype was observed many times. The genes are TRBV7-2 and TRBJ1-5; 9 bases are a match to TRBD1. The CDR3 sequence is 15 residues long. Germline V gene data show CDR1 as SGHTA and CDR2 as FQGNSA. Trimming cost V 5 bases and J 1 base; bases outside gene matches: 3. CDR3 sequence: CASSPDRGSNQPQHF. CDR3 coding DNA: TGTGCCAGCAGCCCGGACAGGGGAAGCAATCAGCCCCAGCATTTT.

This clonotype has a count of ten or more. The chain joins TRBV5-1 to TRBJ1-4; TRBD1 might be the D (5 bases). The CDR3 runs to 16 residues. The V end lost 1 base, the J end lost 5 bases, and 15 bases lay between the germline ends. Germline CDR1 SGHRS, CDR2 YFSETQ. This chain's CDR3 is CASSLFPGGANEKLFF. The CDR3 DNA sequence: TGCGCCAGCAGCTTGTTTCCCGGCGGGGCGAATGAAAAACTGTTTTTT.

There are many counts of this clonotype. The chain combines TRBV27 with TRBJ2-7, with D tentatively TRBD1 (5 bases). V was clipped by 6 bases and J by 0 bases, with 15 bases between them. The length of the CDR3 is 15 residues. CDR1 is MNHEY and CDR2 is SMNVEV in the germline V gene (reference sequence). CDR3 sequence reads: CASRQQDRSSYEQYF. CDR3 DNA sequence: TGTGCCAGCAGACAACAGGACCGCAGCTCCTACGAGCAGTACTTC.

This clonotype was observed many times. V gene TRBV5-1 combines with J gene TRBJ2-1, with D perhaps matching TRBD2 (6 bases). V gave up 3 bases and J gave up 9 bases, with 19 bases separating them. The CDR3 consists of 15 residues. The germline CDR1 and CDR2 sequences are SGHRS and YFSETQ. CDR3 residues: CASSWGKVGEAEQFF. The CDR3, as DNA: TGCGCCAGCAGCTGGGGGAAGGTAGGGGAGGCTGAGCAGTTCTTC.

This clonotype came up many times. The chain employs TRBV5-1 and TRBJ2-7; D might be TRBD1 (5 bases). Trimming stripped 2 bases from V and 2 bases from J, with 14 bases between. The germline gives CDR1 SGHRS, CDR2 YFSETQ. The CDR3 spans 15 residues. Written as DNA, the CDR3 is TGCGCCAGCAGCTTCATGACAGAGCGAACCTACGAGCAGTACTTC. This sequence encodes CASSFMTERTYEQYF.

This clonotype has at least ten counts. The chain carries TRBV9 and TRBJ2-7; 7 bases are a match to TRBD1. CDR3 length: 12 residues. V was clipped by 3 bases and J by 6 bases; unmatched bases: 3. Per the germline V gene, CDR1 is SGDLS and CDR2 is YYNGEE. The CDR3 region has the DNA TGTGCCAGCAGCGGACAGGGCCTCGAGCAGTACTTC. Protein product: CASSGQGLEQYF.

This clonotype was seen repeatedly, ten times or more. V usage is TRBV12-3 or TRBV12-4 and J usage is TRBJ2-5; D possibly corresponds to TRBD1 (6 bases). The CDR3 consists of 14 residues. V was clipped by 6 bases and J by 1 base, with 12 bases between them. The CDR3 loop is CASSMGHSQETQYF. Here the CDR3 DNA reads TGTGCCAGCAGCATGGGACACAGCCAAGAGACCCAGTACTTC.

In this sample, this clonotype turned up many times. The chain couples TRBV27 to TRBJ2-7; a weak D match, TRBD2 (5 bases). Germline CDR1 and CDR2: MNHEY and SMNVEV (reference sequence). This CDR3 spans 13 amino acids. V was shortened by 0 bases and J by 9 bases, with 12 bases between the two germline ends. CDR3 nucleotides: TGTGCCAGCAGTTTATCGCGGGTGGCTATGCAGTACTTC. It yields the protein CASSLSRVAMQYF.

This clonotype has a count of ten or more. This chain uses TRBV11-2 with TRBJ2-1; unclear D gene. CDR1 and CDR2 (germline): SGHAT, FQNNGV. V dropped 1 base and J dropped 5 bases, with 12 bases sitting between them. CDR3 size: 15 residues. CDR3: CASSLGSGNNNEQFF. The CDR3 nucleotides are TGTGCCAGCAGCTTAGGGTCAGGAAACAACAATGAGCAGTTCTTC.

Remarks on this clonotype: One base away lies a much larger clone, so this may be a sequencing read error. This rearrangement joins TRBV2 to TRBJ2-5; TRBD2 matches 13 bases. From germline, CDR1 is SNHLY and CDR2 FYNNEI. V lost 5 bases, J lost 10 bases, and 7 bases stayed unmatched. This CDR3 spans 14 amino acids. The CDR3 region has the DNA TGTGCCAGCAGTCGGACTAGCGGGGGAGAAAACCAGTACTTC. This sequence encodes CASSRTSGGENQYF.

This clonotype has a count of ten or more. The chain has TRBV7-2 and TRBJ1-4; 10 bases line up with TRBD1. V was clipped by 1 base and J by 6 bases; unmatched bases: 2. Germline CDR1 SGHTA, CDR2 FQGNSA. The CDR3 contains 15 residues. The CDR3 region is CASSLVGTGDEKLFF. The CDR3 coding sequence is TGTGCCAGCAGCTTAGTGGGGACAGGGGATGAAAAACTGTTTTTT.

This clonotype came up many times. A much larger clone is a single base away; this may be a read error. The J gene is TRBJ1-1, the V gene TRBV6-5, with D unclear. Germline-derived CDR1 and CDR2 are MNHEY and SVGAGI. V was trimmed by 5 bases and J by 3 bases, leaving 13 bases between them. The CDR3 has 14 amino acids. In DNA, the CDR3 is TGTGCCAGCAGTCGACGAAAGGGAGACACTGAAGCTTTCTTT. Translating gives CASSRRKGDTEAFF.

CDR3 in amino acids: CATSDLGRTGSPYNEQFF. Here the CDR3 DNA reads TGTGCCACCAGTGATTTGGGTCGGACAGGGTCCCCCTACAATGAGCAGTTCTTC. The V and J genes are TRBV24-1 and TRBJ2-1; 8 bases fit TRBD1. Germline V gives CDR1 KGHDR, CDR2 SFDVKD. The CDR3 runs 18 residues. J lost 2 bases, V lost 0 bases, and 8 bases had no gene match.

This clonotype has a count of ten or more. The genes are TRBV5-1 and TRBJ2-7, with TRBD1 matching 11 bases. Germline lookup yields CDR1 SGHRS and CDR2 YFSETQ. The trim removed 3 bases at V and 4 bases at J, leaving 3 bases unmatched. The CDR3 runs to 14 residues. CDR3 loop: CASSSGTGGYEQYF. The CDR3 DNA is TGCGCCAGCAGCTCCGGGACAGGGGGTTACGAGCAGTACTTC.

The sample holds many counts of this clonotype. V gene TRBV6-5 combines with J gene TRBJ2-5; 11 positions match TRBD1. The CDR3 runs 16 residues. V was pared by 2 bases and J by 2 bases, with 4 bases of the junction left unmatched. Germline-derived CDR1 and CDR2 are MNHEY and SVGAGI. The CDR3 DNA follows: TGTGCCAGCAGTTACCGGGGACAGGGGGTTCAAGAGACCCAGTACTTC. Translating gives CASSYRGQGVQETQYF.